The 10 T cell receptor beta chains in this list originate from one sample, sequenced in a study of T cells in tumors after PD-1 blockade (dated by TCRdb to about 2019). Receptor amplification or capture employed the immunoSEQ multiplex PCR assay. TCRdb carries this immuneACCESS record with in-frame sequences only. Its versions omit some clonotypes, under half of them owing to an unresolved V gene in the studies checked, with the rest unexplained. Present in this sample are approximately 47,000 clones, about 84% of which were seen just once. The leading ten clones occupy about 4% of the sample. The sample's time point label is to be understood as: before anti-PD-1 therapy. The source material was PBMCs, sampled before anti-PD-1 treatment. The receptor set was obtained from a human donor with basal cell carcinoma.

The chain is built from TRBV6-5 and TRBJ2-2; D is possibly TRBD2 (5 bases). Germline values: CDR1 MNHEY, CDR2 SVGAGI. CDR3 length equals 13 residues. Trimming removed 2 bases at V and 5 bases at J, with 6 bases between. The CDR3 reads CASSYRGTGELFF. DNA for the CDR3: TGTGCCAGCAGTTACCGGGGAACCGGGGAGCTGTTTTTT.

The rearrangement links TRBV6-5 to TRBJ2-5, with D possibly TRBD2 on 6 matching bases. Trimming removed 5 bases at V and 4 bases at J, with 14 bases between. The CDR3 consists of 14 residues. Germline-derived CDR1 and CDR2 are MNHEY and SVGAGI. CDR3: CASSPSRDLETQYF. CDR3 bases: TGTGCCAGCAGTCCCTCCCGGGACTTAGAGACCCAGTACTTC.

The CDR3 DNA sequence: TGTGCCAGAACCTCTTTGTGGGTTCCACCGGCCACCTATTACAATGAGCAGTTCTTC. This translates into CARTSLWVPPATYYNEQFF. V gene TRBV5-3 combines with J gene TRBJ2-1; D gene ambiguous. TRBV5-3 carries the ORF label, with uncertain function. The CDR3 has 19 amino acids. V dropped 6 bases and J dropped 4 bases, with 29 bases sitting between them.

The gene calls are TRBV5-4 and TRBJ2-7; 11 positions match TRBD2. Germline V lookup: CDR1 SGHNT, CDR2 YYREEE (reference sequence). J was trimmed by 6 bases and V by 5 bases; bases with no gene match: 10. There are 15 residues in the CDR3. DNA of the CDR3: TGTGCCAGCAGACGTAGCGGGGGGGCCGTTGGCGAGCAGTACTTC. Protein: CASRRSGGAVGEQYF.

The V gene is TRBV29-1, the J gene TRBJ2-3; D call uncertain. Trimming removed 0 bases from V and 2 bases from J, with 6 bases in between. The CDR3 spans 13 residues. CDR1 is SQVTM and CDR2 is ANQGSEA in the germline V gene. The CDR3 sequence: CSVEDGFTDTQYF. In DNA form, the CDR3 reads TGCAGCGTTGAAGATGGGTTCACAGATACGCAGTATTTT.

This clone occurred once. The chain is built from TRBV6-5 and TRBJ2-3; weak D call: TRBD1 (6 bases). Trimming cost V 5 bases and J 0 bases, with 12 bases left between them. This CDR3 is built from 15 residues. The germline V gene has CDR1 MNHEY and CDR2 SVGAGI. The CDR3 DNA follows: TGTGCCAGCAGTACAATTCAGGGGAGCACAGATACGCAGTATTTT. It translates to CASSTIQGSTDTQYF.

The CDR3 nucleotides read TGTGCCAGCAGTCGTGACAGTGGAGGCTATGGCTACACCTTC. This codes for CASSRDSGGYGYTF. The chain employs TRBV5-5 and TRBJ1-2; TRBD1 is a possible D gene (5 bases). The germline CDR1 and CDR2 sequences are SGHKS and YYEKEE (reference sequence). V dropped 5 bases and J dropped 4 bases, with 15 bases sitting between them. The CDR3 contains 14 residues.

The chain couples TRBV6-5 to TRBJ2-5; D gene uncertain. Trimming left V 6 bases short and J 6 bases short, with 17 bases between. The CDR3 loop spans 14 amino acids. Germline V gene data show CDR1 as MNHEY and CDR2 as SVGAGI. The DNA for the CDR3 is TGTGCCAGCAGCCTTTCCTGGGGTGGGAAGACCCAGTACTTC. This sequence encodes CASSLSWGGKTQYF.

The gene calls are TRBV7-2 and TRBJ2-3; 13 bases map to TRBD2. The CDR3 loop spans 17 amino acids. The germline gives CDR1 SGHTA, CDR2 FQGNSA. Germline trimming cut 4 bases from V and 3 bases from J; bases unmatched to any gene: 7. The chain's CDR3 is CASSSRTSGGGTDTQYF. CDR3 bases: TGTGCCAGCAGCTCCCGGACTAGCGGGGGAGGAACAGATACGCAGTATTTT.

This clone has only one observation. The chain uses TRBV28 and TRBJ1-1; TRBD1 is a possible D gene (5 bases). Trimming removed 10 bases at V and 0 bases at J, with 9 bases between. Germline V gene lookup returns CDR1 MDHEN and CDR2 SYDVKM. The CDR3 is made up of 12 amino acids. The CDR3 sequence is CATLGVNTEAFF. Written as DNA, the CDR3 is TGTGCCACCCTGGGGGTGAACACTGAAGCTTTCTTT.